This record concerns one T cell receptor beta chain sequence. The V end was cut by 5 bases, the J end by 5 bases, with 13 bases between. Germline-derived CDR1 and CDR2 are SGHNT and YYREEE (reference sequence). The length of the CDR3 is 13 residues. This sample was included in a study of blood T cell repertoires in COVID-19. Profiling relied on immunoSEQ multiplex PCR, and the TCRdb table lists in-frame clones only, not all of them. The table records over 300,000 clones, over 75% of them present only once. The rearrangement joins TRBV5-4 to TRBJ1-2; D possibly corresponds to TRBD1 (6 bases). This clonotype was sampled from a woman aged 40 to 50 who had recovered from COVID-19. Sequencing was carried out using PBMCs or T cells enriched from blood (not recorded which). The CDR3 region has the DNA TGTGCCAGCAGTCCTGGACAGCAATATGGCTACACCTTC. Translation gives CASSPGQQYGYTF.